These 32 T cell receptor beta chains originate from one sample sequenced in a study of beta chain features in type 1 diabetes. Expressed TCRB transcripts were sequenced because the entire RNA isolate underwent reverse transcription. The protocol was immunoSEQ multiplex PCR, while the TCRdb copy is restricted to in-frame clones and leaves out a portion. Here the sample spans about 330,000 clones, around 10% being singletons. What was sequenced was naive CD4+ T cells from blood. All receptors come from a woman aged 25 to 45 in good health.

This clone was seen more than once but under ten times. The rearrangement joins TRBV5-1 to TRBJ2-2; D uncertain. This CDR3 comprises 16 residues. Germline CDR1 is SGHRS and CDR2 is YFSETQ. Trimming left V 4 bases short and J 6 bases short, with 19 bases between. CDR3 loop: CASSISTLRASGELFF. Here the CDR3 DNA reads TGCGCCAGCAGCATATCCACCCTCCGAGCCTCCGGGGAGCTGTTTTTT.

This sequence joins TRBV6-6 and TRBJ2-5; D not resolved. The CDR3 is 13 amino acids. The V gene lost 8 bases and the J gene lost 1 base, with 11 bases spanning the gap. Germline V gene sequence: CDR1 MNHNY, CDR2 SVGAGI (reference sequence). The CDR3 protein is CASQRQSQETQYF. As DNA, the CDR3 is TGTGCCAGCCAACGACAATCCCAAGAGACCCAGTACTTC.

The J gene is TRBJ2-7, the V gene TRBV4-1; D perhaps matches TRBD1 (5 bases). In germline, CDR1 is MGHRA, CDR2 YSYEKL. There are 15 residues in the CDR3. Trimming pared 1 base from V and 3 bases from J, leaving 13 bases between. The CDR3 DNA follows: TGCGCCAGCAGCCAAGTCGTGACAGAGGTCTACGAGCAGTACTTC. Translated, it gives CASSQVVTEVYEQYF.

V and J are TRBV4-1 and TRBJ1-4; the match to TRBD1 covers 8 bases. The CDR3 consists of 16 residues. J gave up 8 bases and V 4 bases, and 12 bases lay outside the gene matches. CDR1 is MGHRA and CDR2 is YSYEKL in the germline V gene. The CDR3 DNA reads TGCGCCAGCAGCCGCGATGGACAGGGCTTGGGCGAAAAACTGTTTTTT. Translated, it gives CASSRDGQGLGEKLFF.

The chain recombines TRBV19 with TRBJ2-5, with D maybe TRBD1 (6 bases). V gave up 4 bases and J gave up 7 bases, with 16 bases separating them. The CDR3 totals 14 residues. Looked up from germline, CDR1 is LNHDA and CDR2 is SQIVND (reference sequence). CDR3 in DNA: TGTGCCAGTAGTACCGGGACACCCACAGGGACCCAGTACTTC. Protein: CASSTGTPTGTQYF.

The J gene is TRBJ1-2, the V gene TRBV7-2; 10 bases line up with TRBD1. After removal of 5 bases from V and 4 bases from J, the junction contained 4 bases not matched to a gene. This CDR3 is 14 amino acids long. Germline loops: CDR1 SGHTA, CDR2 FQGNSA. The DNA for the CDR3 is TGTGCCAGCAGCCGACAGGGGGCAGGCTATGGCTACACCTTC. Its protein is CASSRQGAGYGYTF.

The V call is TRBV7-2, the J call TRBJ2-2; tentative D call: TRBD1 (6 bases). Germline loops: CDR1 SGHTA, CDR2 FQGNSA. CDR3 length equals 14 residues. V lost 1 base to trimming and J lost 6 bases, with 9 bases between them. This chain's CDR3 is CASSLGSGAGELFF. CDR3 nucleotide sequence: TGTGCCAGCAGCTTAGGATCAGGGGCCGGGGAGCTGTTTTTT.

As regards this clone: This same CDR3 is encoded by further DNA sequences in the sample. The chain recombines TRBV9 with TRBJ1-1; TRBD1 is a possible D gene (5 bases). This CDR3 has 13 residues. CDR1 SGDLS and CDR2 YYNGEE come from the germline V gene. Trimming removed 3 bases at V and 0 bases at J, with 6 bases between. CDR3 residues: CASSATVNTEAFF. In DNA form, the CDR3 reads TGTGCCAGCAGCGCGACAGTGAACACTGAAGCTTTCTTT.

The chain is built from TRBV5-4 and TRBJ2-7; 10 positions match TRBD1. Unmatched junction bases numbered 6, after V lost 4 bases and J lost 2 bases. The CDR3 extends over 15 amino acids. Germline V lookup: CDR1 SGHNT, CDR2 YYREEE (reference sequence). CDR3 sequence: CASSPGQGFPYEQYF. As DNA, the CDR3 is TGTGCCAGCAGCCCGGGACAGGGGTTTCCCTACGAGCAGTACTTC. The whole variable domain, remainder taken from reference TRBV5-4 and TRBJ2-7, is ETGVTQSPTHLIKTRGQQVTLRCSSQSGHNTVSWYQQALGQGPQFIFQYYREEENGRGNFPPRFSGLQFPNYSSELNVNALELDDSALYLCASSPGQGFPYEQYFGPGTRLTVT.

The rearrangement joins TRBV7-3 to TRBJ2-5, with TRBD2 identical over 8 bases. The germline gives CDR1 SGHTA, CDR2 FQGTGA. V lost 8 bases to trimming and J lost 3 bases; unmatched junction nucleotides: 5. The length of the CDR3 is 13 residues. For the CDR3, the DNA is TGTGCCAGCGGGCTAGCGGGTAAAGAGACCCAGTACTTC. It specifies CASGLAGKETQYF.

The chain joins TRBV7-2 to TRBJ1-3; perhaps TRBD1 as D (5 bases). The V end was cut by 5 bases, the J end by 2 bases, with 10 bases between. The CDR3 sequence is 14 residues long. CDR1 is SGHTA and CDR2 is FQGNSA in the germline V gene. CDR3 nucleotides: TGTGCCAGCAGCCGCCAGGGTGCTGGAAACACCATATATTTT. Its protein product is CASSRQGAGNTIYF.

This clone has more than one count but fewer than ten. V is TRBV30 and J is TRBJ2-2; D ambiguous. CDR1 is GTSNPN, CDR2 SVGIG, per germline (reference sequence). The germline V and J ends were trimmed by 1 base and 5 bases, with 11 bases remaining between them. This CDR3 region has 14 residues. CDR3 sequence reads: CAWSDFRRTGELFF. DNA of the CDR3: TGTGCCTGGAGTGATTTCCGGAGAACCGGGGAGCTGTTTTTT.

The chain uses TRBV7-9 and TRBJ2-3, with D hard to call. The CDR3 spans 12 residues. Germline-derived CDR1 and CDR2 are SEHNR and FQNEAQ (reference sequence). Deletions cut 6 bases from V and 5 bases from J, with 9 bases between. Here the CDR3 reads CASSSTGDTQYF. The CDR3 DNA reads TGTGCCAGCAGTTCGACTGGAGATACGCAGTATTTT.

V is TRBV7-9 and J is TRBJ2-1; the match to TRBD2 covers 9 bases. The CDR3 runs 14 residues. V lost 4 bases, J lost 4 bases, and 2 bases stayed unmatched. Germline loops: CDR1 SEHNR, CDR2 FQNEAQ (reference sequence). The CDR3 DNA sequence: TGTGCCAGCAGCTCTCTAGCGGGATACAATGAGCAGTTCTTC. Protein: CASSSLAGYNEQFF.

This clone has a handful of counts. For the CDR3, the DNA is TGTGCCAGCAGCCAAGATTTAGCGGGAGCAGGCTACGAGCAGTACTTC. This gives the protein CASSQDLAGAGYEQYF. The chain is built from TRBV4-2 and TRBJ2-7; TRBD2 matches 9 bases. V lost 0 bases to trimming and J lost 3 bases; unmatched junction nucleotides: 6. This CDR3 has 16 amino acids. CDR1 and CDR2 (germline): LGHNA, YNFKEQ.

The chain combines TRBV29-1 with TRBJ2-7; 10 bases line up with TRBD2. The V and J ends lost 7 bases and 3 bases, in that order; junction bases with no gene match: 3. Germline V lookup: CDR1 SQVTM, CDR2 ANQGSEA. This CDR3 is 12 amino acids long. This CDR3 is CSASGRNYEQYF. DNA of the CDR3: TGCAGCGCTAGCGGGAGAAACTACGAGCAGTACTTC.

The chain joins TRBV5-8 to TRBJ2-5; weak D call: TRBD1 (6 bases). Trimming removed 4 bases at V and 11 bases at J, with 12 bases between. The CDR3 is 11 residues long. Germline CDR1 reads SGHTS; CDR2 reads YDEGEE. CDR3 amino acids: CASSPLQGQYF. CDR3 bases: TGTGCCAGCAGCCCTTTACAGGGACAGTACTTC.

The chain combines TRBV9 with TRBJ2-5; 11 nucleotides line up with TRBD2. Germline V gene data show CDR1 as SGDLS and CDR2 as YYNGEE. The CDR3 sequence is 14 residues long. Trimming took 3 bases from V and 4 from J; bases not matched to a gene: 2. The CDR3 reads CASSGTSGSETQYF. CDR3 coding DNA: TGTGCCAGCAGCGGGACTAGCGGGTCAGAGACCCAGTACTTC.

The V gene is TRBV9, the J gene TRBJ2-2, with 9 bases aligning to TRBD2. Germline V gene lookup returns CDR1 SGDLS and CDR2 YYNGEE. The V and J ends lost 0 bases and 6 bases, in that order; junction bases with no gene match: 6. This CDR3 has 16 residues. The DNA of the CDR3 is TGTGCCAGCAGCGTAGCAGCGAGCGGGAGGTCCGGGGAGCTGTTTTTT. Amino acid sequence: CASSVAASGRSGELFF.

V and J are TRBV7-3 and TRBJ1-2; 9 nucleotides align to TRBD1. CDR1 SGHTA and CDR2 FQGTGA come from the germline V gene. Germline trimming cut 3 bases from V and 5 bases from J; bases unmatched to any gene: 16. The CDR3 runs 18 residues. CDR3: CASSLVRSGDRGFYGYTF. The CDR3 DNA is TGTGCCAGCAGCTTGGTCCGAAGCGGCGACAGGGGGTTTTATGGCTACACCTTC.

V gene TRBV28 combines with J gene TRBJ2-7, with TRBD2 identical over 9 bases. Trimming took 6 bases from V and 9 from J; bases not matched to a gene: 3. This CDR3 contains 11 residues. Germline CDR1 and CDR2: MDHEN and SYDVKM. The CDR3 is CASRLAGVQYF. The CDR3 nucleotides read TGTGCCAGCAGATTAGCGGGAGTGCAGTACTTC.

This clone was detected only a few times. V and J are TRBV2 and TRBJ2-1; 11 bases agree with TRBD2. In germline, CDR1 is SNHLY, CDR2 FYNNEI. The CDR3 sequence is 15 residues long. V lost 7 bases to trimming and J lost 7 bases; unmatched junction nucleotides: 9. The CDR3 region is CASTEELAGVNEQFF. DNA of the CDR3: TGTGCCAGCACCGAGGAACTAGCGGGAGTGAATGAGCAGTTCTTC.

CDR3 in amino acids: CASSFLLSQPQHF. CDR3 sequence (DNA): TGTGCCAGCAGTTTTCTATTAAGTCAGCCCCAGCATTTT. The rearrangement uses TRBV28 and TRBJ1-5; D gene ambiguous. V gave up 3 bases and J gave up 6 bases, with 9 bases separating them. The germline CDR1 and CDR2 sequences are MDHEN and SYDVKM. The CDR3 extends over 13 amino acids.

V and J are TRBV28 and TRBJ1-2; 10 bases align to TRBD1. Unmatched junction bases numbered 9, after V lost 3 bases and J lost 8 bases. The CDR3 consists of 15 residues. CDR1 is MDHEN, CDR2 SYDVKM, per germline. The CDR3 sequence: CASSFPRGQGIGYTF. CDR3 DNA sequence: TGTGCCAGCAGTTTCCCAAGGGGACAGGGGATCGGCTACACCTTC.

In this sample, this clone turned up a few times. This sequence joins TRBV7-2 and TRBJ2-7, with 7 bases fitting TRBD2. CDR1 is SGHTA and CDR2 is FQGNSA in the germline V gene. Losses at the gene ends were 0 bases for V and 5 bases for J; bases not matched to a gene: 10. The CDR3 is 16 amino acids. The CDR3 nucleotides read TGTGCCAGCAGCTTAGCGGGAGGGCCGGTTGGCGACGAGCAGTACTTC. Encoded protein: CASSLAGGPVGDEQYF.

J is TRBJ1-5 and V is TRBV7-2, with 8 bases fitting TRBD1. This CDR3 has 15 residues. CDR1 and CDR2 from the germline V gene are SGHTA and FQGNSA. The trim removed 4 bases at V and 2 bases at J, leaving 4 bases unmatched. The CDR3, as DNA: TGTGCCAGCAGCTCGTACAGGGGGGGCAATCAGCCCCAGCATTTT. This codes for CASSSYRGGNQPQHF.

The rearrangement links TRBV11-3 to TRBJ1-1; D not resolved. The CDR3 is made up of 14 amino acids. The V gene's germline CDR1 is SGHNT and CDR2 YENEEA. Trimming stripped 1 base from V and 0 bases from J, with 6 bases between. The CDR3 DNA follows: TGTGCCAGCAGCTTAGGAGGGTTGAACACTGAAGCTTTCTTT. Its translation is CASSLGGLNTEAFF.

This clone was observed a few times. The rearrangement uses TRBV25-1 and TRBJ2-7, with 8 bases that match TRBD2. Unmatched junction bases numbered 8, after V lost 3 bases and J lost 1 base. The CDR3 is made up of 16 amino acids. CDR1 and CDR2 (germline): MGHDK, SYGVNS. The CDR3 nucleotides read TGTGCCAGCAGTGATTTTAGCGGGACACAATCCTACGAGCAGTACTTC. It specifies CASSDFSGTQSYEQYF.

In its sample, this clone was seen a few times. The chain joins TRBV7-9 to TRBJ2-7; a possible D gene is TRBD1 (6 bases). Per germline, CDR1 SEHNR and CDR2 FQNEAQ (reference sequence). The CDR3 totals 15 residues. Trimming took off 4 bases at V and 1 base at J, with 14 bases between the two ends. The CDR3 loop is CASSSGTRRSYEQYF. As DNA, the CDR3 is TGTGCCAGCAGCTCGGGGACAAGGAGATCCTACGAGCAGTACTTC.

This chain uses TRBV9 with TRBJ1-2, with a possible D match to TRBD1 (5 bases). The CDR3 loop spans 15 amino acids. Trimming took 0 bases from V and 3 from J, leaving 12 bases between them. Germline V gene sequence: CDR1 SGDLS, CDR2 YYNGEE. The CDR3 DNA reads TGTGCCAGCAGCGTAGCGACAGAGACTTACTATGGCTACACCTTC. It codes for CASSVATETYYGYTF.

In regard to this clone: Germline is not matched at one junction end, which may reflect a read error. The chain employs TRBV20-1 and TRBJ2-7, with unresolved D. The CDR3 extends over 11 amino acids. Germline V gives CDR1 DFQATT, CDR2 SNEGSKA (reference sequence). The CDR3: CSAPSAGRSWF. Written as DNA, the CDR3 is TGCAGTGCCCCCAGTGCAGGCCGAAGTTGGTTC.

The rearrangement joins TRBV5-1 to TRBJ2-4, with TRBD2 matching 9 bases. The V and J ends lost 0 bases and 16 bases, in that order; junction bases with no gene match: 14. The CDR3 contains 15 residues. Germline CDR1 is SGHRS and CDR2 is YFSETQ. Here the CDR3 reads CASSLDGELAGNSYF. The CDR3 coding sequence is TGCGCCAGCAGCTTGGACGGGGAGCTAGCGGGAAATAGTTACTTC.